This TCR beta chain stems from a study of shared T cell receptors in the human thymus. Per germline, CDR1 SGHNT and CDR2 YYREEE (reference sequence). Trimming cost V 4 bases and J 4 bases, with 15 bases left between them. The CDR3 extends over 16 amino acids. This clone was recorded a few times. This table comes from immunoSEQ multiplex PCR, and its TCRdb copy is limited to in-frame clones, with some not included. In the table there are hundreds of thousands of clones, more than 75% of which are singletons. These same records also appear under a second study, on human thymus T cells.

Input material: thymocytes. The sequence came from a boy less than two years old with a congenital heart defect. This chain links TRBV5-4 with TRBJ2-6, with TRBD1 as a possible D gene (6 bases). The chain's CDR3 is CASSADYRAGANVLTF. For the CDR3, the DNA is TGTGCCAGCAGCGCAGACTACAGGGCCGGGGCCAACGTCCTGACTTTC.